This T cell receptor beta chain came from a study of shared clonotypes between healthy human individuals. Clones were read by immunoSEQ multiplex PCR, and TCRdb kept only the in-frame ones, dropping some. The data contain approximately 320,000 clones, around 86% of them seen just once; the ten biggest clones take up about 16%. Sequencing was done on a sample of memory CD8+ T cells sorted from blood. The subset: CD45RO+ cells pooled with CCR7-negative TemRA cells. The sequence derives from a man younger than 35 in good health.

As DNA, the CDR3 is TGTGCCTGGAGTGTAACGCGCAAAGGTGACGAGCAGTACTTC. Translation: CAWSVTRKGDEQYF. The J gene is TRBJ2-7, the V gene TRBV30; D uncertain. The CDR3 totals 14 residues. The germline CDR1 and CDR2 sequences are GTSNPN and SVGIG (reference sequence). V gave up 0 bases and J gave up 5 bases, with 14 bases separating them.